The T cell receptor beta chain described here comes from a study of T cells after posttransplantation cyclophosphamide. Study-wide results and limits: Later post-transplant blood repertoires were often dominated by donor CD8+ memory clones.

TCRdb's copy holds only in-frame clones and misses some; the assay was immunoSEQ multiplex PCR. The sample was found to contain 10,000 to 13,000 clones, and every one recurs. This clone has at least ten counts. Its specificity is not known. The CDR3 is made up of 15 amino acids. Per germline, CDR1 MNHNY and CDR2 SVGAGI (reference sequence). The V segment lost 2 bases and the J segment 9 bases; nucleotides outside the gene matches: 8. Busulfan-fludarabine conditioning, marrow transplant, and cyclophosphamide on days +3 and +4 were administered. This clonotype originated in a female patient aged 35-55 years who received an allogeneic stem cell transplant from a related donor, was CMV-positive, and had no GVHD. Some of the T cells may derive from the graft donor. Sequenced here: PBMCs, sampled after allogeneic stem cell transplant with posttransplant cyclophosphamide. V gene TRBV6-6 combines with J gene TRBJ2-1; 9 positions agree with TRBD2. As DNA, the CDR3 is TGTGCCAGCAGTTACGGGGACTCTAGCGGGGTTGAGCAGTTCTTC. Translation: CASSYGDSSGVEQFF.